These T cell receptor beta chains were read from a single sample in a study of T cell responses to AZD1222 COVID-19 vaccine. The method was immunoSEQ multiplex PCR; TCRdb's version includes in-frame clones alone and lacks a portion of them. The sample gives 120,000 or so clones, around 90% of which show up once; 1.4% to 1.5% is in the top ten. The sequenced sample was peripheral blood, obtained on day 0 of AZD1222 vaccination. The receptors stem from an adult in good health. The CDR3 runs from the conserved cysteine through the conserved F or W. Each record gives: D gene, clone size, J gene, V gene, CDR3 DNA, CDR3 protein. The D gene is left open where the match is weak. Not every row has a clone size; where given, it reads once, few, many or a size class.

d_call: NA; clone_size: NA; j_call: TRBJ2-7; v_call: TRBV7-8; cdr3_nt: TGTGCCAGCAGCTTAAACGGACGGGGCTACGAGCAGTACTTC; cdr3_aa: CASSLNGRGYEQYF
d_call: TRBD1; clone_size: NA; j_call: TRBJ2-1; v_call: TRBV7-3; cdr3_nt: TGTGCCAGCAGCTTGGGGACAGAATACAATGAGCAGTTCTTC; cdr3_aa: CASSLGTEYNEQFF
d_call: NA; clone_size: NA; j_call: TRBJ1-2; v_call: TRBV23-1; cdr3_nt: TGCGCCAGCAGTCCTAGGACTCATACGAACTATGGCTACACCTTC; cdr3_aa: CASSPRTHTNYGYTF
d_call: TRBD1; clone_size: NA; j_call: TRBJ1-4; v_call: TRBV5-6; cdr3_nt: TGTGCCAGCAGCTTCTACAGGGGGCGATTTTCGATGGGTGAAAAACTGTTTTTT; cdr3_aa: CASSFYRGRFSMGEKLFF
d_call: NA; clone_size: few; j_call: TRBJ2-1; v_call: TRBV9; cdr3_nt: TGTGCCAGCAGCGTGCAGGGCGGGGATGAGCAGTTCTTC; cdr3_aa: CASSVQGGDEQFF
d_call: NA; clone_size: few; j_call: TRBJ1-1; v_call: TRBV4-1; cdr3_nt: TGCGCCAGCAGCCAAGAACTGGTAATCGGTAACACTGAAGCTTTCTTT; cdr3_aa: CASSQELVIGNTEAFF
d_call: TRBD1; clone_size: NA; j_call: TRBJ1-4; v_call: TRBV30; cdr3_nt: TGTGCCTGGAGGCCCGGGACAGGGGATGAAAAACTGTTTTTT; cdr3_aa: CAWRPGTGDEKLFF
d_call: NA; clone_size: NA; j_call: TRBJ2-7; v_call: TRBV2; cdr3_nt: TGTGCCAGCAGTGAGTGGGAAGAGCAGTACTTC; cdr3_aa: CASSEWEEQYF
d_call: TRBD1; clone_size: NA; j_call: TRBJ1-1; v_call: TRBV15; cdr3_nt: TGTGCCACCAGCTTTGGACAGGGGGCCGTCACTGAAGCTTTCTTT; cdr3_aa: CATSFGQGAVTEAFF
d_call: TRBD1; clone_size: NA; j_call: TRBJ2-7; v_call: TRBV5-1; cdr3_nt: TGCGCCAGCAGCGCTACCCCTCCGGGGACAGGAGGGGGCGAGCAGTACTTC; cdr3_aa: CASSATPPGTGGGEQYF
d_call: NA; clone_size: NA; j_call: TRBJ1-1; v_call: TRBV5-1; cdr3_nt: TGCGCCAGCAGCTTGGAGGCAGGGAGGTTGAGCACTGAAGCTTTCTTT; cdr3_aa: CASSLEAGRLSTEAFF
d_call: NA; clone_size: NA; j_call: TRBJ1-6; v_call: TRBV6-5; cdr3_nt: TGTGCCAGCAGTTACGCAGGGGAGAGACATTCACCCCTCCACTTT; cdr3_aa: CASSYAGERHSPLHF
d_call: NA; clone_size: NA; j_call: TRBJ2-7; v_call: TRBV7-8; cdr3_nt: TGTGCCAGCAGCCTCAGGTACGAGCAGTACTTC; cdr3_aa: CASSLRYEQYF
d_call: NA; clone_size: NA; j_call: TRBJ2-5; v_call: TRBV6-5; cdr3_nt: TGTGCCAGCAGTTCGGGGCCTCGGGAGACCCAGTACTTC; cdr3_aa: CASSSGPRETQYF
d_call: NA; clone_size: NA; j_call: TRBJ1-2; v_call: TRBV6-5; cdr3_nt: TGTGCCAGCAGTTCCCGACACCCCAGAGGCTACACCTTC; cdr3_aa: CASSSRHPRGYTF
d_call: TRBD1; clone_size: NA; j_call: TRBJ1-2; v_call: TRBV28; cdr3_nt: TGTGCCAGCAGTTTAGGGACAGGGATAGGGGTTTGGGGCTACACCTTC; cdr3_aa: CASSLGTGIGVWGYTF
d_call: TRBD2; clone_size: NA; j_call: TRBJ2-7; v_call: TRBV11-2; cdr3_nt: TGTGCCAGCAGCTGGGGGGGAAGCTCCTACGAGCAGTACTTC; cdr3_aa: CASSWGGSSYEQYF
d_call: TRBD2; clone_size: NA; j_call: TRBJ2-3; v_call: TRBV28; cdr3_nt: TGTGCCAGCAGTCTCACTAGCGGGGGGGCCTGGGGCACAGATACGCAGTATTTT; cdr3_aa: CASSLTSGGAWGTDTQYF
d_call: NA; clone_size: NA; j_call: TRBJ2-5; v_call: TRBV30; cdr3_nt: TGTGCCTGGAGATCGCAAGAGACCCAGTACTTC; cdr3_aa: CAWRSQETQYF
d_call: TRBD2; clone_size: NA; j_call: TRBJ2-1; v_call: TRBV27; cdr3_nt: TGTGCCAGCAGTCCTGGACTAGCGGGGCGACACAATGAGCAGTTCTTC; cdr3_aa: CASSPGLAGRHNEQFF
d_call: NA; clone_size: NA; j_call: TRBJ2-7; v_call: TRBV7-2; cdr3_nt: TGTGCCAGCAGCTTAGGAGGCGGAACCTACGAGCAGTACTTC; cdr3_aa: CASSLGGGTYEQYF
d_call: TRBD1; clone_size: once; j_call: TRBJ2-2; v_call: TRBV28; cdr3_nt: TGTGCCAGCAGTCCCGGACAGGGGTGGACCGGGGAGCTGTTTTTT; cdr3_aa: CASSPGQGWTGELFF
d_call: NA; clone_size: NA; j_call: TRBJ1-2; v_call: TRBV4-3; cdr3_nt: TGCGCCAGCAGCCAAGGCAGGGAAAACTATGGCTACACCTTC; cdr3_aa: CASSQGRENYGYTF
d_call: TRBD1; clone_size: NA; j_call: TRBJ2-2; v_call: TRBV6-6; cdr3_nt: TGTGCCAGCACAGAACGACAGGGCATTAACACCGGGGAGCTGTTTTTT; cdr3_aa: CASTERQGINTGELFF